The TCR beta chain described here comes from a study of blood T cell repertoires in COVID-19. Using immunoSEQ multiplex PCR, the repertoire was profiled, and TCRdb retains in-frame clones only, with some absent. The sample consists of over 200,000 clones, 90% to 95% of them appearing once. This CDR3 contains 16 residues. The germline CDR1 and CDR2 sequences are SGHTA and FQGNSA. J was trimmed by 2 bases and V by 1 base; bases with no gene match: 5. Sequencing input: PBMCs or T cells enriched from blood (not recorded which). The receptor was derived from a human donor in a cohort exposed to, infected with or recovered from COVID-19 (not recorded which). The donor label of this sample is uncertain. J is TRBJ2-7 and V is TRBV7-2; the match to TRBD1 covers 10 bases. The CDR3 here is CASSLVGTGATYEQYF. CDR3 bases: TGTGCCAGCAGCTTAGTCGGGACAGGGGCCACCTACGAGCAGTACTTC.